Included here is one T cell receptor (beta chain) sequence, with context. The antigen remains undetermined. This sample is part of a study of T cells in Graves' hyperthyroidism and ophthalmopathy. General study results and limits: Most thyroid-expanded clonotypes above 0.001 were also found in blood.

What was amplified from RNA transcripts were TCR beta CDR3 regions. When the TCR CDR3 underwent first-round RT-PCR, the HTBI primer set was used. TCRdb used MiXCR to reprocess the multiplex PCR reads, holding one entry per CDR3 protein. The sample lists under 350,000 distinct CDR3 sequences, over 15% seen once, with around 58% in the top ten. Looked up from germline, CDR1 is SEHNR and CDR2 is FQNEAQ (reference sequence). This CDR3 contains 14 residues. V was shortened by 6 bases and J by 5 bases, with 17 bases between the two germline ends. The gene calls are TRBV7-9 and TRBJ2-7; D gene uncertain. Specimen: blood. This clonotype was obtained from a woman between 55 and 75 years old with Graves' ophthalmopathy. The DNA of the CDR3 is TGTGCCAGCAGTTTAATTCCCCGCCAGCACGAGCAGTACTTC. Translated, it gives CASSLIPRQHEQYF.